The 14 T cell receptor beta chains below all came from one sample that was sequenced in a study of T cells in women clearing cervical HPV infection. Repertoires were generated with immunoSEQ multiplex PCR, while TCRdb's copy carries only in-frame clones and drops some. The table lists 20,000 to 25,000 clones. Sequences were obtained from blood buffy coat. The receptor set was obtained from a woman between 18 and 75 years old with a cervical HPV16 infection that either progressed to CIN3+ or cleared (not recorded which).

CDR3 bases read: TGCGCCAGCAGTATATCGGGGGGTGGCTACAATGAG. It encodes CASSISGGGYNE. From start to end, the CDR3 is CASSISGGGYNEQFF. The chain carries TRBV5-1 and TRBJ2-1, with 7 bases lining up with TRBD2. The read falls 3 residues short of the CDR3 end, and the missing part is taken from the germline J gene. Germline-derived CDR1 and CDR2 are SGHRS and YFSETQ. This CDR3 spans 15 amino acids. The V gene end was trimmed by 5 bases and the J gene end by 3 bases; junction bases not matched to a gene: 8.

Regarding this clone: The read halts 3 residues ahead of the CDR3 end, with the missing end drawn from the germline J gene. The V gene is TRBV29-1, the J gene TRBJ2-1; tentatively, D is TRBD2 (6 bases). Germline V lookup: CDR1 SQVTM, CDR2 ANQGSEA. The CDR3 consists of 16 residues. Trimming cost V 7 bases and J 1 base, with 20 bases left between them. The CDR3 reads CSASNRGGGSYNEQFF. The DNA read from the CDR3 is TGCAGCGCATCGAATAGGGGCGGAGGGTCCTACAATGAG.

A note on this clone: Coverage ceases 3 residues before the CDR3 finishes, and the germline J gene fills in the end. The gene calls are TRBV10-3 and TRBJ2-4; no clear D. The germline V gene encodes CDR1 ENHRY and CDR2 SYGVKD. There are 11 residues in the CDR3. This CDR3 reads CAINGYYGQYF. The DNA read from the CDR3 is TGTGCCATCAACGGATACTATGGT.

A remark on this clone: The CDR3 end falls 3 residues outside the read, so it is completed with the germline J gene. The chain couples TRBV28 to TRBJ1-3; D remains unclear. Germline V gene sequence: CDR1 MDHEN, CDR2 SYDVKM. The CDR3 has 13 amino acids. V gave up 6 bases and J gave up 0 bases, with 6 bases separating them. The CDR3 bases that were read are TGTGCCAGCAGACAGTACTCTGGAAACACC. It encodes CASRQYSGNT. The full CDR3 protein reads CASRQYSGNTIYF.

The DNA read from the CDR3 is TGCAGCGTAGGGAAGGGGTCCCTATACAATGAG. It specifies CSVGKGSLYNE. The complete CDR3 sequence is CSVGKGSLYNEQFF. The V and J genes are TRBV29-1 and TRBJ2-1; D may be TRBD1 (5 bases). The sequenced fragment ends 3 residues before the CDR3 boundary, so the rest is inferred from the germline J gene. Germline V gene data show CDR1 as SQVTM and CDR2 as ANQGSEA. This CDR3 is built from 14 residues. V was shortened by 6 bases and J by 4 bases, with 16 bases between the two germline ends.

About this clone: The read stops 3 residues short of the end of the CDR3; the missing end is completed from the germline J gene. V usage is TRBV29-1 and J usage is TRBJ1-2; 10 bases are shared with TRBD1. Germline CDR1 SQVTM, CDR2 ANQGSEA. Unmatched junction bases numbered 1, after V lost 7 bases and J lost 2 bases. This CDR3 has 12 amino acids. Here the CDR3 reads CSGTGGNYGYTF. The part of the CDR3 DNA that was read is TGCAGCGGGACAGGGGGGAACTATGGC.

Points on this clone: Read sequence stops 3 residues before the CDR3 end, and the germline J gene provides the missing end. The chain employs TRBV10-1 and TRBJ1-1, with TRBD1 identical over 8 bases. Germline CDR1 is WNHNN and CDR2 is SYGVQD (reference sequence). CDR3 size: 13 residues. Unmatched junction bases numbered 3, after V lost 6 bases and J lost 3 bases. CDR3 bases read: TGCGCCAGCAGGGACAGGGAGTACACTGAA. Amino acid sequence: CASRDREYTE. The full CDR3 protein is CASRDREYTEAFF.

Comment on this clone: The CDR3 end falls 3 residues outside the read, so it is completed with the germline J gene. This rearrangement joins TRBV2 to TRBJ1-1, with D possibly being TRBD1 (6 bases). The CDR3 has 12 amino acids. The germline gives CDR1 SNHLY, CDR2 FYNNEI. The CDR3: CASRNREFAAFF. CDR3 DNA, as far as it was read: TGTGCCAGCAGAAACAGGGAATTCGCA. The variable domain in full, with the rest retrieved from reference TRBV2 and TRBJ1-1, is EPEVTQTPSHQVTQMGQEVILRCVPISNHLYFYWYRQILGQKVEFLVSFYNNEISEKSEIFDDQFSVERPDGSNFTLKIRSTKLEDSAMYFCASRNREFAAFFGQGTRLTVV.

Note on this clone: The sequenced fragment ends 3 residues before the CDR3 boundary, so the rest is inferred from the germline J gene. The chain employs TRBV20-1 and TRBJ1-5; the match to TRBD1 covers 9 bases. The V gene's germline CDR1 is DFQATT and CDR2 SNEGSKA (reference sequence). This CDR3 region has 16 residues. V shed 5 bases and J 4 bases; nucleotides not matched to a gene: 12. CDR3 DNA, as far as it was read: TGCAGTGCTCAGAGGCTCGTCGGGACAGGGAATCAGCCC. Translated: CSAQRLVGTGNQP. The whole CDR3 reads CSAQRLVGTGNQPQHF.

Concerning this clone: The CDR3 end falls 3 residues outside the read, so it is completed with the germline J gene. V and J are TRBV20-1 and TRBJ2-3; 11 nucleotides line up with TRBD2. Germline V gene lookup returns CDR1 DFQATT and CDR2 SNEGSKA (reference sequence). V lost 0 bases and J lost 2; bases outside the gene matches: 16. This CDR3 spans 20 amino acids. Here the CDR3 reads CSARDLWGLAEVGATDTQYF. The covered CDR3 bases are TGCAGTGCTAGAGATCTTTGGGGACTAGCGGAAGTAGGGGCCACAGATACG.

As to this clone: The read terminates 3 residues ahead of where the CDR3 ends, so the germline J gene completes it. V gene TRBV20-1 combines with J gene TRBJ1-5; 8 bases line up with TRBD1. The CDR3 sequence is 14 residues long. After removal of 3 bases from V and 7 bases from J, the junction contained 8 bases not matched to a gene. Germline V lookup: CDR1 DFQATT, CDR2 SNEGSKA (reference sequence). CDR3 DNA (partial): TGCAGTGCTAGTGGGGACAGGATCGACCAGCCC. Its translation is CSASGDRIDQP. The CDR3 in its entirety is CSASGDRIDQPQHF.

The part of the CDR3 DNA that was read is TGTGCCAGCAGCTTAGGGGGCTTCGGTACTGAA. Its translation is CASSLGGFGTE. The full CDR3 protein is CASSLGGFGTEAFF. This chain uses TRBV7-6 with TRBJ1-1; a weak D match, TRBD1 (5 bases). The missing CDR3 end, 3 residues past where the read stops, is filled in from the germline J gene. Trimming cost V 1 base and J 5 bases, with 11 bases left between them. Germline CDR1 is SGHVS and CDR2 is FNYEAQ. The CDR3 has 14 residues.

Turning to this clone: Read data end 3 residues before the CDR3 end; the end is taken from the germline J gene. The chain links TRBV19 to TRBJ2-7, with 9 bases matching TRBD1. The V gene's germline CDR1 is LNHDA and CDR2 SQIVND (reference sequence). This CDR3 comprises 15 residues. Trimming cost V 5 bases and J 3 bases; bases outside gene matches: 8. CDR3 DNA (partial): TGTGCCAGTAGTGGGGACAGGGAGAAAGACTACGAG. It is translated as CASSGDREKDYE. The full CDR3 is CASSGDREKDYEQYF.

CDR3: CASKTSGNEQFF. Partial CDR3 DNA: TGTGCCAGCAAGACTAGCGGGAATGAG. The chain links TRBV28 to TRBJ2-1, with 10 bases aligning to TRBD2. The read terminates 3 residues before the CDR3 end, so the remaining end is supplied by the germline J gene. V dropped 7 bases and J dropped 7; count of bases not matched to a gene: 1. This CDR3 spans 12 amino acids. Germline assignment: CDR1 MDHEN and CDR2 SYDVKM.